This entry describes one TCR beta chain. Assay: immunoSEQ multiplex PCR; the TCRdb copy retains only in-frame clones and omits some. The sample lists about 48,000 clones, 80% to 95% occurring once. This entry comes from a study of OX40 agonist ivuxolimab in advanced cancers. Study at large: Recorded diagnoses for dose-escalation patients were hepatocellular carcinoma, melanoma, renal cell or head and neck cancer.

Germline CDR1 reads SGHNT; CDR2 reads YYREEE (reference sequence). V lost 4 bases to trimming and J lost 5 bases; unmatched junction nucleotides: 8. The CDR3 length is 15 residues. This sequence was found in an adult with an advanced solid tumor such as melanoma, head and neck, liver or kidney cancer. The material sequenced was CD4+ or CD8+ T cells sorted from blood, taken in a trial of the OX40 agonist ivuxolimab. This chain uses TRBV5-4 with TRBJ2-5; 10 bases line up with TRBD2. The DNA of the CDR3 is TGTGCCAGCAGCCCCGGGATAGCGGGGGGTGAGACCCAGTACTTC. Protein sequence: CASSPGIAGGETQYF.